Listed below are T cell receptor beta chains from one sample, sequenced in a study of blood T cell repertoires in COVID-19. TCRdb's copy holds only in-frame clones and misses some; the assay was immunoSEQ multiplex PCR. In the table there are around 70,000 clones, about four fifths of which are singletons. The sample comprised peripheral blood. The receptor set was obtained from a human donor in a cohort sampled during active COVID-19. CDR3s include the opening cysteine and the closing phenylalanine or tryptophan. Each record gives: J gene, V gene, D gene, clone size, CDR3 DNA, CDR3 protein. D genes are given only for firm matches. Expanded clones get a size class; other rows say once, few or many, or leave the size out.

J: TRBJ1-1
V: TRBV6-2/TRBV6-3
D: .
size: .
DNA: TGTGCCAGCAGTTTGTCGGGCACTGAAGCTTTCTTT
CDR3: CASSLSGTEAFF

J: TRBJ1-5
V: TRBV27
D: .
size: once
DNA: TGTGCCAGCAGTTTATCGTTAGCGGCGGGGAGCAATCAGCCCCAGCATTTT
CDR3: CASSLSLAAGSNQPQHF

J: TRBJ2-6
V: TRBV19
D: .
size: .
DNA: TGTGCCAGTAGTATCCCGGGGAACGTCCTGACTTTC
CDR3: CASSIPGNVLTF

J: TRBJ1-5
V: TRBV19
D: .
size: .
DNA: TGTGCCAGTAGTAAAGATCGACAGAAAAATCAGCCCCAGCATTTT
CDR3: CASSKDRQKNQPQHF

J: TRBJ1-5
V: TRBV2
D: .
size: .
DNA: TGTGCCAGCAGTGACAGTCATAGCAATCAGCCCCAGCATTTT
CDR3: CASSDSHSNQPQHF

J: TRBJ1-1
V: TRBV5-6
D: TRBD1
size: .
DNA: TGTGCCAGCAATGGACAGGGGGGCACTGAAGCTTTCTTT
CDR3: CASNGQGGTEAFF

J: TRBJ1-1
V: TRBV2
D: .
size: .
DNA: TGTGCCAGCAAACTTAGACAGGACACTGAAGCTTTCTTT
CDR3: CASKLRQDTEAFF

J: TRBJ2-5
V: TRBV18
D: TRBD2
size: .
DNA: TGTGCCAGCTCACCATCTACGGGAGGCCTTTGGGAGACCCAGTACTTC
CDR3: CASSPSTGGLWETQYF

J: TRBJ2-1
V: TRBV19
D: TRBD1
size: .
DNA: TGTGCCAGTAGTATAGATCGGGAACAGGGGGATCGCAATGAGCAGTTCTTC
CDR3: CASSIDREQGDRNEQFF

J: TRBJ1-3
V: TRBV11-3
D: .
size: .
DNA: TGTGCCAGCAGCCCGGTAACGGCGACCGAGCGGGACACCATATATTTT
CDR3: CASSPVTATERDTIYF

J: TRBJ2-3
V: TRBV3-1/TRBV3-2
D: .
size: .
DNA: TGTGCCAGCAGCCAAGATTGGAGGGAGTCAGATACGCAGTATTTT
CDR3: CASSQDWRESDTQYF

J: TRBJ1-5
V: TRBV24-1
D: TRBD1
size: few
DNA: TGTGCCACCAGTGACACCCAGGGGGCCAGCAATCAGCCCCAGCATTTT
CDR3: CATSDTQGASNQPQHF

J: TRBJ1-1
V: TRBV3-1/TRBV3-2
D: .
size: .
DNA: TGTGCCAGCACCGAATCCTACTGTGGGCGGAACACTGAAGCTTTCTTT
CDR3: CASTESYCGRNTEAFF

J: TRBJ2-6
V: TRBV5-1
D: .
size: .
DNA: TGCGCCAGCGAACGTGGCGGAGACTCTGGGGCCAACGTCCTGACTTTC
CDR3: CASERGGDSGANVLTF

J: TRBJ2-2
V: TRBV19
D: TRBD2
size: .
DNA: TGTGCCAGTAGTAGTAGCGGGAGCCACACCGGGGAGCTGTTTTTT
CDR3: CASSSSGSHTGELFF

J: TRBJ1-1
V: TRBV5-1
D: TRBD1
size: .
DNA: TGCGCCAGCAGCTGGGGGACAGGATGGGCTGAAGCTTTCTTT
CDR3: CASSWGTGWAEAFF

J: TRBJ2-7
V: TRBV7-7
D: TRBD2
size: .
DNA: TGTGCTAGCAGCTTAGGGAGGCTAGCGGAGGGCTACGAGCAGTACTTC
CDR3: CASSLGRLAEGYEQYF

J: TRBJ1-3
V: TRBV30
D: .
size: .
DNA: TGTGCCTGGATCAACGGCTCTGGAAACACCATATATTTT
CDR3: CAWINGSGNTIYF

J: TRBJ2-7
V: TRBV15
D: TRBD1
size: .
DNA: TGTGCCACGGCCGGAAGGACAGGCGGCGGTCGCTACGAGCAGTACTTC
CDR3: CATAGRTGGGRYEQYF

J: TRBJ2-3
V: TRBV19
D: TRBD2
size: .
DNA: TGTGCCAGTAAGAGAGCGGGAGATGATACGCAGTATTTT
CDR3: CASKRAGDDTQYF

J: TRBJ1-6
V: TRBV27
D: TRBD1
size: .
DNA: TGTGCCAGCAGAAAAAGCACCGGGACAGGCGATTCACCCCTCCACTTT
CDR3: CASRKSTGTGDSPLHF

J: TRBJ1-2
V: TRBV28
D: .
size: .
DNA: TGTGCCAGCAAAGACTTCTATGGCTACACCTTC
CDR3: CASKDFYGYTF

J: TRBJ2-7
V: TRBV4-3
D: .
size: .
DNA: TGCGCCAGCAGCCAGGACACTTACTCCTACGAGCAGTACTTC
CDR3: CASSQDTYSYEQYF

J: TRBJ1-2
V: TRBV10-3
D: .
size: .
DNA: TGTGCCATCAGTGATGGGGGCAGGAGCGGCTACACCTTC
CDR3: CAISDGGRSGYTF

J: TRBJ1-2
V: TRBV5-1
D: TRBD1
size: .
DNA: TGCGCCAGCAGCGAGGGGGACAGGGCCGGCTACACCTTC
CDR3: CASSEGDRAGYTF

J: TRBJ2-7
V: TRBV18
D: .
size: .
DNA: TGTGCCAGCTCACCCGCTTCCGGTGGCGAGCAGTACTTC
CDR3: CASSPASGGEQYF

J: TRBJ1-4
V: TRBV12-3/TRBV12-4
D: .
size: .
DNA: TGTGCCAGCGCGGGGCTCAATGAAAAACTGTTTTTT
CDR3: CASAGLNEKLFF

J: TRBJ1-3
V: TRBV5-4
D: TRBD1
size: .
DNA: TGTGCCAGCAGCGCAGGGGGAACGGGAAACACCATATATTTT
CDR3: CASSAGGTGNTIYF

J: TRBJ1-1
V: TRBV2
D: TRBD1
size: few
DNA: TGTGCCAGCAGTGTTTTACAGGGGTTCGGTGGCACTGAAGCTTTCTTT
CDR3: CASSVLQGFGGTEAFF

J: TRBJ1-1
V: TRBV11-2
D: TRBD1
size: .
DNA: TGTGCCAGCAGCTTCAGGACAGGGGGGAACACTGAAGCTTTCTTT
CDR3: CASSFRTGGNTEAFF

J: TRBJ2-7
V: TRBV4-2
D: TRBD1
size: .
DNA: TGTGCCAGCAGCCAAGAAGGGGGCCCCAACTACGAGCAGTACTTC
CDR3: CASSQEGGPNYEQYF

J: TRBJ2-3
V: TRBV15
D: .
size: .
DNA: TGTGCCACCAGCAGACGAAACGAACTCACAGATACGCAGTATTTT
CDR3: CATSRRNELTDTQYF

J: TRBJ1-2
V: TRBV6-6
D: TRBD1
size: .
DNA: TGTGCCAGCAGTTCCAGGGGGCGTTACTATGGCCACACCTTC
CDR3: CASSSRGRYYGHTF

J: TRBJ2-1
V: TRBV27
D: TRBD2
size: .
DNA: TGTGCCAGCAGGCGATACGGGACTAGCGAACACAATGAGCAGTTCTTC
CDR3: CASRRYGTSEHNEQFF

J: TRBJ2-1
V: TRBV24-1
D: .
size: .
DNA: TGTGCCACCAGTGATTTGCGGGGCTACAATGAGCAGTTCTTC
CDR3: CATSDLRGYNEQFF

J: TRBJ2-7
V: TRBV5-1
D: TRBD2
size: .
DNA: TGCGCCAGCAGCTGGGGGGGAGTAGTGGACGAGCAGTACTTC
CDR3: CASSWGGVVDEQYF

J: TRBJ2-1
V: TRBV11-3
D: .
size: .
DNA: TGTGCCAGCAGCTTAGAAGCGGGCCATGAGCAGTTCTTC
CDR3: CASSLEAGHEQFF

J: TRBJ2-1
V: TRBV18
D: TRBD2
size: few
DNA: TGTGCCAGCTCACCACCTAGTCTAGCGGGCAGCTCCTACAATGAGCAGTTCTTC
CDR3: CASSPPSLAGSSYNEQFF